These T cell receptor beta chains were read from a single sample in a study of beta chain features in type 1 diabetes. Clones were sequenced by immunoSEQ multiplex PCR, and TCRdb holds only the in-frame ones, with some missing. The data contain 300,000 or so clones, about 13% of them seen just once; the ten biggest clones take up 0.015%. Sequenced: naive CD4+ T cells from blood. The receptor source for this set is a young woman with type 1 diabetes. CDR3s leave out the opening cysteine and the closing phenylalanine or tryptophan. Expanded clones get a size class; other rows say once, few or many, or leave the size out.

few	TRBV5-1	ASSFRDSSNTGELF
few	TRBV30	AWSVQGRAF
-	TRBV27	ASRKLAGPYEQY
few	TRBV7-7	ASSLGTSGGYEQY
-	TRBV5-1	ASSLDPPGLAVSGANVLT
-	TRBV4-3	ASSQVRAGTGAF
few	TRBV30	AWTSGQVNQPQH
-	TRBV30	AWVGSGRSHSSYNEQF
few	TRBV25-1	ASSESTGQY
few	TRBV11-2	ASSSGGLAGVPSTDTQY
-	TRBV28	APTSLTNRGSKNIQY
few	TRBV28	ASSPNRGRNQPQH
few	TRBV28	ASAMGQPDEQY
few	TRBV18	ASSHGEYGYT
-	TRBV7-2	ASSLTNWGYT
few	TRBV27	ASSPRQGSHYEQY
-	TRBV27	ASSPRTVSGGYT
-	TRBV6-5	ASSPKTGTSGWQY
few	TRBV11-3	ASSLGTGETQY
-	TRBV2	ASTWTGGNTIY
few	TRBV19	ASSIGGGRGTDTQY
few	TRBV28	ASSSTGGLGANVLT
-	TRBV19	ASSSGLAEETQY
-	TRBV7-9	ASSPRDRAPEAF
few	TRBV14	ASSQRTQGGYT
few	TRBV30	AWDDGGYQPQH
-	TRBV10-3	AISDNGQGVYEQY
few	TRBV7-2	ASSRWARDSSYNEQF
few	TRBV19	ATNLGQDYNEQF
-	TRBV19	ASRARTQSYNEQF
-	TRBV5-1	ASSLEAVRGNYGYT
-	TRBV27	ASSSAGAGWYGYT
few	TRBV2	ASTPQGSSYEQY
few	TRBV2	ASNRRGVRGTEAF
-	TRBV11-1	ASSRNPGLEQF
many	TRBV4-3	ASSLGLQETQY
few	TRBV6-6	ASSTLLTDYTEAF
few	TRBV5-1	ASSPTGGEAF
-	TRBV6-5	ASSYWTGQGRSGYT
-	TRBV1	TSRSGRANEQF
-	TRBV7-9	ASSLDWAGNTEAF
-	TRBV27	ASSPRVWSPGQNIQY
few	TRBV19	ASSDGLDGYT
-	TRBV7-7	ASSRRQGAGEKLF
-	TRBV6-5	ATRVGGVGTEAF
few	TRBV19	ASSLPGGYTEAF
-	TRBV29-1	SVVPVQGIYGYT
few	TRBV7-9	AITPYGGAIVGELF